Sequencing of this T cell receptor (beta chain) was carried out in a study of sequential checkpoint blockade in melanoma. Study background: Both treatment sequences were followed by maintenance nivolumab.

This clone was seen a handful of times. Mismatch with germline at one junction end may stem from a read error. This CDR3 spans 15 amino acids. CDR1 is MNHNY and CDR2 is SVGAGI in the germline V gene (reference sequence). Generated by immunoSEQ multiplex PCR, the TCRdb table keeps only in-frame clones and is missing some. This table holds about 6,100 clones, less than 50% found once. The sample's treatment: randomized to nivolumab then ipilimumab (arm A) or the reverse (arm B). This rearrangement joins TRBV6-6 to TRBJ2-7; 8 nucleotides match TRBD1. This receptor was obtained from a human patient with melanoma. Some clones in this sample may be carry-over from other donors' samples. Sample: CD8+ T cells sorted from blood (inferred from file names), taken from a patient given nivolumab and ipilimumab in sequence. CDR3 coding DNA: TGTGCCAGCAGTCCTACGGGGACAGGAGAAGAAGGCAGGGACTTC. Amino acids: CASSPTGTGEEGRDF.